This entry concerns a single T cell receptor beta chain. The investigators reverse transcribed all of the isolated RNA, so they sequenced expressed TCRB transcripts. Clones were sequenced by immunoSEQ multiplex PCR, and TCRdb holds only the in-frame ones, with some missing. The table includes 150,000 or so clones, under 60% detected once. The source of the sample is a study of beta chain features in type 1 diabetes. Every sorted population was more than 95% pure. The TCR originated in a young man in good health. Sequences were obtained from Tregs from blood.

CDR3 residues: CASSGSGQGNYGYTF. The CDR3 nucleotides read TGCGCCAGCAGCGGCTCGGGACAGGGGAACTATGGCTACACCTTC. The V gene is TRBV5-1, the J gene TRBJ1-2; 10 bases line up with TRBD1. There are 15 residues in the CDR3. Germline V gene sequence: CDR1 SGHRS, CDR2 YFSETQ. The V gene end was trimmed by 4 bases and the J gene end by 2 bases; junction bases not matched to a gene: 5.